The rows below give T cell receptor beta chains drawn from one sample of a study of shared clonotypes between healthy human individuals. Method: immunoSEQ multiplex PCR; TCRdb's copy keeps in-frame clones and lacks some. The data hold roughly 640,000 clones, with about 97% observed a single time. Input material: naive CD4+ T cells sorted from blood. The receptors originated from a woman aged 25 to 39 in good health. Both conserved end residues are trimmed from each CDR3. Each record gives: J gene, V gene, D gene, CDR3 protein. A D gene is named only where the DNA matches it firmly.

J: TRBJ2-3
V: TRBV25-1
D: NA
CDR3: ASPPTYPSTDTQY

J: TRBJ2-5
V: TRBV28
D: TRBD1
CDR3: ASSSGDSRQETQY

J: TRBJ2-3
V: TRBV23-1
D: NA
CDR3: ASSQSGPLTDTQY

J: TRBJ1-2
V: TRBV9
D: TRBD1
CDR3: ASSADTGQGQGYT

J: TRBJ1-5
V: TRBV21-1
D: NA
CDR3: ASSKVAIGKPQH

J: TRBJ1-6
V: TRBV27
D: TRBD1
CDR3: ASSFRQGHGSPLH

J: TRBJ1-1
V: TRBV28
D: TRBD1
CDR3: ASSLLGQANTEAF

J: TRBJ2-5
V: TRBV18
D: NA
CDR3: ASSPGQLQETQY

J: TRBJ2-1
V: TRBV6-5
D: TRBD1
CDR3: ASSFLTGGRDEQF

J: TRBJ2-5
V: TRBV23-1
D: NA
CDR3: ASSHVGADQETQY

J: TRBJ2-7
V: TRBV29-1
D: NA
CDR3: SVTGSYEQY

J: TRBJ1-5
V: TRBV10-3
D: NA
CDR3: AIRFDSNQPQH

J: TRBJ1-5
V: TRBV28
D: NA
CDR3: ASSLYSQPQH

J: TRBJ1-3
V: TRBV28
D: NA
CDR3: AITRGWNGNTIY

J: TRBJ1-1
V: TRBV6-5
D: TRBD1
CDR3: TSSNQGALGTEAF

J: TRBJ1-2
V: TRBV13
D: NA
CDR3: ASSRTTLGGYGYT